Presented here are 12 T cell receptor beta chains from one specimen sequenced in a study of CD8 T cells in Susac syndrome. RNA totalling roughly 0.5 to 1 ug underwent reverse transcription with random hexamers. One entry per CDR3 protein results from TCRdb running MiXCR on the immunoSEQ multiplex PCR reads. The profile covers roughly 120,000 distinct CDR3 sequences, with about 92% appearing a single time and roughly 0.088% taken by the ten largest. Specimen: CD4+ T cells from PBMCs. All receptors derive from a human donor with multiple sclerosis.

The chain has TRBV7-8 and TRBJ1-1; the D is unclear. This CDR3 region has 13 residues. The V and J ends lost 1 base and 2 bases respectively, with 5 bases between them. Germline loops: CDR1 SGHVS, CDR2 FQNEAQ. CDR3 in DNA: TGTGCCAGCAGCTTAGTGCCCAACACTGAAGCTTTCTTT. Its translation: CASSLVPNTEAFF.

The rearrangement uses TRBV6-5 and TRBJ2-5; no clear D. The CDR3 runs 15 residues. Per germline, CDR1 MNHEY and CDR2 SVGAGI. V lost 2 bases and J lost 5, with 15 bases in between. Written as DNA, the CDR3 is TGTGCCAGCAGTTACCAACATAATAAATGGGAGACCCAGTACTTC. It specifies CASSYQHNKWETQYF.

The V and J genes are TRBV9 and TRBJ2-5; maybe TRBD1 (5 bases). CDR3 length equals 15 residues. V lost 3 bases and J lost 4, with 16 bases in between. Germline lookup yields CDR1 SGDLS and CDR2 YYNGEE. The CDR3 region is CASSAPRQGGETQYF. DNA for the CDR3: TGTGCCAGCAGCGCCCCCCGGCAGGGTGGAGAGACCCAGTACTTC.

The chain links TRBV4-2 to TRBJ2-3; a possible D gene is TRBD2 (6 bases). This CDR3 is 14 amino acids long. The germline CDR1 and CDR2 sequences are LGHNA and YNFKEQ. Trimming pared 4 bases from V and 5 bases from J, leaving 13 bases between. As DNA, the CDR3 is TGTGCCAGCAGCCCTTGGGCGGGGAGAGATACGCAGTATTTT. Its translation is CASSPWAGRDTQYF.

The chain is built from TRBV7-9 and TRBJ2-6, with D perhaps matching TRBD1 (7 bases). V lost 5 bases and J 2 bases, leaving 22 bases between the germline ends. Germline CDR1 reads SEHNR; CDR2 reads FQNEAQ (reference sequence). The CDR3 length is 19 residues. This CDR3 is CASSVRRGQGLAGANVLTF. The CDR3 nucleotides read TGTGCCAGCAGCGTCCGGAGGGGGCAGGGGTTGGCTGGGGCCAACGTCCTGACTTTC.

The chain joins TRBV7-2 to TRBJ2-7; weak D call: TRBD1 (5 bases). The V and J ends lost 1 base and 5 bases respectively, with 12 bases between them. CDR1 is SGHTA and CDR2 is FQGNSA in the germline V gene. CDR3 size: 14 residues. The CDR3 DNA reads TGTGCCAGCAGCTTAGTAAGACAGTCCCACGAGCAGTACTTC. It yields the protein CASSLVRQSHEQYF.

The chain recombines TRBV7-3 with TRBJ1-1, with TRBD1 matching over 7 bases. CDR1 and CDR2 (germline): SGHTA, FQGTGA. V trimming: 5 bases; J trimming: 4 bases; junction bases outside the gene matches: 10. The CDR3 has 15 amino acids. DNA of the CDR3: TGTGCCAGCAGCCCCACACAGGGGACGGGCACTGAAGCTTTCTTT. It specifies CASSPTQGTGTEAFF.

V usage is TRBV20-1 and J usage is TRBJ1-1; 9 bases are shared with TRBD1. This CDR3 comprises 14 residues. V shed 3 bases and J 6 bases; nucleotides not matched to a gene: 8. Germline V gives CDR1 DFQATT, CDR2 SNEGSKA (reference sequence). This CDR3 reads CSASSGQGIPEAFF. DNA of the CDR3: TGCAGTGCTAGCAGCGGACAGGGGATTCCTGAAGCTTTCTTT.

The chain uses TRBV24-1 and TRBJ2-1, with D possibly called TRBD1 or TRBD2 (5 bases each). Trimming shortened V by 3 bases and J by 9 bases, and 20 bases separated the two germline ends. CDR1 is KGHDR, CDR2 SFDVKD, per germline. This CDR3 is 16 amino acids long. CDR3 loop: CATSDPGTGLVGEQFF. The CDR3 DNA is TGTGCCACCAGTGATCCAGGGACGGGGCTCGTCGGTGAGCAGTTCTTC.

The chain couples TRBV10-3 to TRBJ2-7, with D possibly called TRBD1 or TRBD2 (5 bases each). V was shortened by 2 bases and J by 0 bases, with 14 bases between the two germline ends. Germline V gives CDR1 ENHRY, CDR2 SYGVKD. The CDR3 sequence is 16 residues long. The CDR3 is CAISEEGQGGSYEQYF. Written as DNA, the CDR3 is TGTGCCATCAGTGAGGAGGGTCAGGGTGGCTCCTACGAGCAGTACTTC.

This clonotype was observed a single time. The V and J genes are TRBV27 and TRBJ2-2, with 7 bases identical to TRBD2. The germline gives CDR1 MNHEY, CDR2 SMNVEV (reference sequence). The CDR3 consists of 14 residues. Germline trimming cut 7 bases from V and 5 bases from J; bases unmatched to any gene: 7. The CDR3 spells CASTEWGGTGELFF. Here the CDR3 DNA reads TGTGCCAGCACGGAGTGGGGAGGGACCGGGGAGCTGTTTTTT.

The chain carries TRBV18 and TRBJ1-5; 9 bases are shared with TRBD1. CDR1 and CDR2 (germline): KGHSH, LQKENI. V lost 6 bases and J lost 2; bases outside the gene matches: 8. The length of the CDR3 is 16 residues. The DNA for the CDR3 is TGTGCCAGCTCCCATACAGGGGGCGAGGGCAATCAGCCCCAGCATTTT. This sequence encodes CASSHTGGEGNQPQHF.